This passage covers 25 T cell receptor beta chains from one sample sequenced in a study of cytomegalovirus exposure and HLA in healthy donors. The PCR ran on 60 Vbeta and 13 Jbeta primers. The method was immunoSEQ multiplex PCR; TCRdb's version includes in-frame clones alone and lacks a portion of them. The repertoire consists of some 120,000 clones, with 80% to 85% occurring once and the leading ten covering 1.1%. Sequencing was carried out using PBMCs. The source is a woman under 40 in good health and CMV-seronegative.

This rearrangement joins TRBV7-9 to TRBJ1-1, with D tentatively TRBD1 (5 bases). Germline V gene sequence: CDR1 SEHNR, CDR2 FQNEAQ (reference sequence). Trimming shortened V by 0 bases and J by 1 base, and 6 bases separated the two germline ends. CDR3 size: 14 residues. The CDR3 loop is CASSLAGANTEAFF. CDR3 DNA sequence: TGTGCCAGCAGCTTAGCAGGGGCGAACACTGAAGCTTTCTTT.

The V gene is TRBV6-5, the J gene TRBJ1-1, with 8 nucleotides matching TRBD1. Germline V gene sequence: CDR1 MNHEY, CDR2 SVGAGI. Unmatched junction bases numbered 5, after V lost 5 bases and J lost 3 bases. The CDR3 contains 14 residues. This CDR3 is CASSPSDRDTEAFF. The CDR3 DNA is TGTGCCAGCAGTCCTTCGGACAGGGACACTGAAGCTTTCTTT.

This clone appeared a few times. The gene calls are TRBV6-6 and TRBJ2-1; unclear D gene. The V and J ends lost 2 bases and 2 bases respectively, with 7 bases between them. CDR3 size: 14 residues. Germline loops: CDR1 MNHNY, CDR2 SVGAGI (reference sequence). CDR3 sequence (DNA): TGTGCCAGCAGTTACGAACAGACCTACAATGAGCAGTTCTTC. This translates into CASSYEQTYNEQFF.

The rearrangement links TRBV6-1 to TRBJ1-2, with 10 bases fitting TRBD1. The CDR3 runs to 14 residues. The germline V gene encodes CDR1 MNHNS and CDR2 SASEGT. J was trimmed by 3 bases and V by 6 bases; bases with no gene match: 4. CDR3 DNA sequence: TGTGCCAGCAGAAGAGGACAGGGGGACTATGGCTACACCTTC. Residues: CASRRGQGDYGYTF.

This clone was found a few times. This chain uses TRBV7-2 with TRBJ1-1, with no clear D. Deletions cut 4 bases from V and 2 bases from J, with 14 bases between. Germline-derived CDR1 and CDR2 are SGHTA and FQGNSA. The CDR3 contains 15 residues. The CDR3 DNA sequence: TGTGCCAGCAGCTCCAGACTGACGGTAAACACTGAAGCTTTCTTT. The encoded protein is CASSSRLTVNTEAFF.

This clone was detected only a few times. This chain uses TRBV25-1 with TRBJ2-2; 7 nucleotides line up with TRBD2. Trimming cost V 4 bases and J 3 bases; bases outside gene matches: 2. Per germline, CDR1 MGHDK and CDR2 SYGVNS. There are 14 residues in the CDR3. The CDR3 DNA follows: TGTGCCAGCAGTGGGCTAGCGGACACCGGGGAGCTGTTTTTT. This encodes CASSGLADTGELFF. Filled out from reference TRBV25-1 and TRBJ2-2, the complete variable domain reads EADIYQTPRYLVIGTGKKITLECSQTMGHDKMYWYQQDPGMELHLIHYSYGVNSTEKGDLSSESTVSRIRTEHFPLTLESARPSHTSQYLCASSGLADTGELFFGEGSRLTVL.

This clone was observed a handful of times. The chain links TRBV25-1 to TRBJ2-7; weak D call: TRBD2 (6 bases). The CDR3 runs 14 residues. Trimming took off 3 bases at V and 5 bases at J, with 14 bases between the two ends. Germline-derived CDR1 and CDR2 are MGHDK and SYGVNS. DNA for the CDR3: TGTGCCAGCAGTGAGGGGGGACCCGCCGACGAGCAGTACTTC. The encoded protein is CASSEGGPADEQYF.

This chain's CDR3 is CASSGQGSVYNQPQHF. The CDR3, as DNA: TGTGCCAGTAGCGGACAGGGTTCCGTATACAATCAGCCCCAGCATTTT. The chain carries TRBV19 and TRBJ1-5, with 8 bases lining up with TRBD1. This CDR3 contains 16 residues. Germline CDR1 is LNHDA and CDR2 is SQIVND (reference sequence). J was trimmed by 3 bases and V by 6 bases; bases with no gene match: 10.

The chain has TRBV30 and TRBJ1-5; no reliable D call. The CDR3 spans 14 residues. Germline loops: CDR1 GTSNPN, CDR2 SVGIG (reference sequence). The V end lost 4 bases, the J end lost 4 bases, and 14 bases lay between the germline ends. The CDR3 loop reads CAWTPFNLNQPQHF. For the CDR3, the DNA is TGTGCCTGGACGCCCTTCAACTTAAATCAGCCCCAGCATTTT.

V gene TRBV4-2 combines with J gene TRBJ2-7, with D perhaps matching TRBD2 (6 bases). V lost 0 bases, J lost 1 base, and 13 bases lay in between. CDR3 length: 16 residues. CDR1 and CDR2 (germline): LGHNA, YNFKEQ. The CDR3 protein is CASSQDRRGLSYEQYF. The DNA of the CDR3 is TGTGCCAGCAGCCAAGATCGACGGGGACTTTCCTACGAGCAGTACTTC.

This sequence joins TRBV5-4 and TRBJ2-7, with TRBD2 identical over 8 bases. CDR1 is SGHNT, CDR2 YYREEE, per germline (reference sequence). This CDR3 is 16 amino acids long. V was clipped by 4 bases and J by 3 bases; unmatched bases: 12. In DNA form, the CDR3 reads TGTGCCAGCAGCCGCCTTTCGGGACTAGGAAACTACGAGCAGTACTTC. Protein: CASSRLSGLGNYEQYF.

This chain uses TRBV29-1 with TRBJ2-7; 10 bases are a match to TRBD2. The CDR3 sequence is 14 residues long. CDR1 is SQVTM and CDR2 is ANQGSEA in the germline V gene. After removal of 3 bases from V and 2 bases from J, the junction contained 4 bases not matched to a gene. The CDR3 nucleotides are TGCAGCGTTGAGGTGCTAGCGGGGGCCTACGAGCAGTACTTC. It encodes CSVEVLAGAYEQYF.

This clone was seen a few times. The chain recombines TRBV6-6 with TRBJ2-5; perhaps TRBD1 as D (6 bases). V was trimmed by 2 bases and J by 0 bases, leaving 10 bases between them. This CDR3 region has 15 residues. Germline CDR1 and CDR2: MNHNY and SVGAGI (reference sequence). The CDR3 sequence: CASSYPGQYQETQYF. The DNA for the CDR3 is TGTGCCAGCAGTTACCCAGGACAGTACCAAGAGACCCAGTACTTC.

J is TRBJ2-1 and V is TRBV7-2; D is possibly TRBD2 (5 bases). V lost 2 bases and J lost 8, with 16 bases in between. CDR1 SGHTA and CDR2 FQGNSA come from the germline V gene. The CDR3 loop spans 15 amino acids. The CDR3 DNA reads as TGTGCCAGCAGCTTAATGGTGGGAGCATTGGATGAGCAGTTCTTC. It is translated as CASSLMVGALDEQFF.

This chain connects TRBV14 to TRBJ2-5; 8 bases match TRBD2. Germline V lookup: CDR1 SGHDN, CDR2 FVKESK. The CDR3 covers 15 residues. With V trimmed by 1 base and J by 2 bases, 3 bases remained unmatched. This CDR3 reads CASSQGLAHQETQYF. DNA of the CDR3: TGTGCCAGCAGCCAAGGACTAGCGCATCAAGAGACCCAGTACTTC.

The J gene is TRBJ1-5, the V gene TRBV21-1. TRBV21-1 is termed a pseudogene. CDR3 length equals 15 residues. The CDR3 nucleotides are TGTGCCAGCACCCATTTACGGGGATCCCTTAAGACCCAGCATTTT. Translation gives CASTHLRGSLKTQHF.

The chain couples TRBV19 to TRBJ1-4; D not certain. From germline, CDR1 is LNHDA and CDR2 SQIVND (reference sequence). The CDR3 is 14 amino acids. Trimming pared 7 bases from V and 8 bases from J, leaving 17 bases between. CDR3 nucleotides: TGTGCCAGTACCGAGAGAGGGTCGAGAGAAAAACTGTTTTTT. Translation gives CASTERGSREKLFF.

The rearrangement joins TRBV21-1 to TRBJ2-7; the listed D gene, TRBD2, was not tested against the DNA. TRBV21-1 is given as a pseudogene. The CDR3 has 16 amino acids. The CDR3 reads CASSKTGGRWAYEQYF. DNA of the CDR3: TGTGCCAGCAGCAAAACGGGGGGACGGTGGGCCTACGAGCAGTACTTC.

This clone was recorded a few times. The J gene is TRBJ1-2, the V gene TRBV7-2, with 7 nucleotides matching TRBD1. V lost 5 bases and J lost 5; bases outside the gene matches: 11. This CDR3 contains 15 residues. From germline, CDR1 is SGHTA and CDR2 FQGNSA. Here the CDR3 reads CASSPGQPLEYGYTF. The CDR3 DNA follows: TGTGCCAGCAGCCCGGGACAGCCCCTTGAATATGGCTACACCTTC.

V and J are TRBV19 and TRBJ1-4; unclear D gene. Germline loops: CDR1 LNHDA, CDR2 SQIVND (reference sequence). Deletions cut 1 base from V and 4 bases from J, with 10 bases between. The CDR3 length is 15 residues. The CDR3 coding sequence is TGTGCCAGTAGTATAGGGGGAGGGTATAATGAAAAACTGTTTTTT. Translating gives CASSIGGGYNEKLFF.

This chain links TRBV18 with TRBJ1-3, with 9 bases identical to TRBD1. The V gene's germline CDR1 is KGHSH and CDR2 LQKENI. The CDR3 runs 15 residues. With 0 bases clipped from V and 4 bases from J, the junction kept 1 base outside the gene matches. CDR3 DNA sequence: TGTGCCAGCTCACCACCCGGACAGGGGGGAAACACCATATATTTT. Residues: CASSPPGQGGNTIYF.

The J gene is TRBJ2-3, the V gene TRBV4-1; D is unclear. Germline CDR1 and CDR2: MGHRA and YSYEKL. This CDR3 is 14 amino acids long. The germline V and J ends were trimmed by 0 bases and 0 bases, with 4 bases remaining between them. The DNA of the CDR3 is TGCGCCAGCAGCCAAGAGTATAGCACAGATACGCAGTATTTT. This codes for CASSQEYSTDTQYF.

The rearrangement uses TRBV18 and TRBJ1-1; D might be TRBD1 (6 bases). Germline V CDR1 and CDR2: KGHSH, LQKENI. This CDR3 has 18 amino acids. V lost 3 bases and J 0 bases, leaving 20 bases between the germline ends. The CDR3 DNA reads TGTGCCAGCTCACCGAGGGAAGCCAGGGGAATGTTGAACACTGAAGCTTTCTTT. This sequence encodes CASSPREARGMLNTEAFF.

J is TRBJ2-1 and V is TRBV7-3, with 13 bases lining up with TRBD2. The CDR3 spans 15 residues. From germline, CDR1 is SGHTA and CDR2 FQGTGA. Unmatched junction bases numbered 6, after V lost 5 bases and J lost 8 bases. CDR3 DNA: TGTGCCAGCAGCCCCGGGACTAGCGGGATGTATGAGCAGTTCTTC. The encoded protein is CASSPGTSGMYEQFF. The full variable domain, rest sourced from reference TRBV7-3 and TRBJ2-1, is GAGVSQTPSNKVTEKGKYVELRCDPISGHTALYWYRQSLGQGPEFLIYFQGTGAADDSGLPNDRFFAVRPEGSVSTLKIQRTERGDSAVYLCASSPGTSGMYEQFFGPGTRLTVL.

V gene TRBV30 combines with J gene TRBJ2-7; D is perhaps TRBD2 (5 bases). There are 11 residues in the CDR3. With 3 bases removed from V and 4 bases from J, the gap between germline ends came to 7 bases. CDR1 is GTSNPN and CDR2 is SVGIG in the germline V gene (reference sequence). In DNA, the CDR3 is TGTGCCTGGAGCCAGCGGTACGAGCAGTACTTC. Protein: CAWSQRYEQYF.